This TCR beta chain was recovered during a study of shared clonotypes between healthy human individuals. General study results and limits: Clonotype sharing levels among donors were expected to vary with sequencing depth.

Trimming stripped 1 base from V and 9 bases from J, with 12 bases between. Germline values: CDR1 SGHAT, CDR2 FQNNGV. The CDR3 sequence is 13 residues long. For every subset, genomic DNA was evenly distributed across several immunoSEQ plates. Clones were sequenced by immunoSEQ multiplex PCR, and TCRdb holds only the in-frame ones, with some missing. The repertoire holds around 530,000 clones, around three quarters seen once, with 9.5% to 15% in the top ten. Details on this clone: Its antigen is as yet unknown.

This sequence originates from a middle-aged woman in good health. Some clones in this sample may be carry-over from other donors' samples. The chain uses TRBV11-2 and TRBJ1-2, with D possibly being TRBD1 (5 bases). The sample taken for sequencing was PBMCs. The DNA of the CDR3 is TGTGCCAGCAGCTTAGGGAGGGAGGGGAGCTACACCTTC. It yields the protein CASSLGREGSYTF.